Reported below is one T cell receptor (beta chain). The germline CDR1 and CDR2 sequences are LNHDA and SQIVND (reference sequence). The ends lost 5 bases at V and 1 base at J; junction bases unmatched: 3. CDR3 size: 15 residues. The data belong to a study of long-term antiretroviral therapy in people with HIV. About the study: Samples collected earliest predate the 2015 immediate-ART recommendation by about a decade.

The authors ran the immunoSEQ assay, v3.0, at survey level. Clones were read by immunoSEQ multiplex PCR, and TCRdb kept only the in-frame ones, dropping some. The sample records some 25,000 clones, roughly 88% being singletons. This clonotype was obtained from a man aged 50 or older with HIV. The rearrangement uses TRBV19 and TRBJ1-5, with 9 bases aligning to TRBD1. Material: unsorted PBMCs, obtained 3 years after starting antiretroviral therapy. CDR3 in DNA: TGTGCCAGTAGTCGGGACAGGGAGAGCAATCAGCCCCAGCATTTT. Translation gives CASSRDRESNQPQHF.